This TCR beta chain originates from a study of preoperative IRX-2 immunotherapy in early breast cancer. Sequenced by immunoSEQ multiplex PCR; TCRdb stores in-frame clones only, minus some. The sample shows tens of thousands of clones, roughly four fifths of them seen only once. The CDR3 length is 14 residues. The germline gives CDR1 SGHNT, CDR2 YENEEA. V dropped 1 base and J dropped 6 bases, with 10 bases sitting between them. Noted treatment: preoperative locoregional IRX-2 cytokine immunotherapy. Samples came from a phase Ib trial of preoperative locoregional IRX-2 cytokine immunotherapy. This sequence was found in a human donor with breast cancer. The material was lymph node tissue, obtained after IRX-2 immunotherapy. The chain uses TRBV11-3 and TRBJ1-5, with D maybe TRBD1 (5 bases). CDR3 loop: CASSLGGVGQPQHF. CDR3 coding DNA: TGTGCCAGCAGCTTAGGGGGCGTAGGTCAGCCCCAGCATTTT.